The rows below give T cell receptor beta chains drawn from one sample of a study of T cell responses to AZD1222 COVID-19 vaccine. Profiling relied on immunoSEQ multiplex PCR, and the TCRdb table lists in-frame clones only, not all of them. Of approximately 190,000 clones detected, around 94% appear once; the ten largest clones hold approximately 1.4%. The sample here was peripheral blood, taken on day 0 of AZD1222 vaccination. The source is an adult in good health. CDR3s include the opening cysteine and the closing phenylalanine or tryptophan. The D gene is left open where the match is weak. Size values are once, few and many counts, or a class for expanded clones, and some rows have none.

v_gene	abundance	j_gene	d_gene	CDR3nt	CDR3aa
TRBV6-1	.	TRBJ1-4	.	TGTGCCAGCAGTGACACGCGGGAGTCTCGTAATGAAAAACTGTTTTTT	CASSDTRESRNEKLFF
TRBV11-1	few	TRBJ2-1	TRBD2	TGTGCCAGCAGCCCTGGGACTAGCGGGAGGGGTGAGCAGTTCTTC	CASSPGTSGRGEQFF
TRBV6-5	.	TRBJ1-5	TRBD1	TGTGCCAGCACCGACGGACAGGGTTTGACTCAGCCCCAGCATTTT	CASTDGQGLTQPQHF
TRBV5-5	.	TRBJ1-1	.	TGTGCCAGCAGCTTGTCCAGGAGGGGGACTGAAGCTTTCTTT	CASSLSRRGTEAFF
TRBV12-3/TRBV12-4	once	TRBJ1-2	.	TGTGCCAGCAGTCTTAGGCGGGGAGTTGGCTACACCTTC	CASSLRRGVGYTF
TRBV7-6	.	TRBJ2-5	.	TGTGCCAGCAGCTTAAGAGCTGGCCAGGCGGGAGAGACCCAGTACTTC	CASSLRAGQAGETQYF
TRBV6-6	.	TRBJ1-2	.	TGTGCCACGACTGATGGGGGGCGAGACTATGGCTACACCTTC	CATTDGGRDYGYTF
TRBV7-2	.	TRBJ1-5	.	TGTGCCAGCAGCTCCCAACAGGGAAGTACTCAGCCCCAGCATTTT	CASSSQQGSTQPQHF
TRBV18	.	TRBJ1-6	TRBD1	TGTGCCAGCTCACCACCAGGTCGGGGACAGGATTCACCCCTCCACTTT	CASSPPGRGQDSPLHF
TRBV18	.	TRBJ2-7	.	TGTGCCAGCTCACCGAGTGGGGGGAAAGTAACGTCCGAGCAGTACTTC	CASSPSGGKVTSEQYF
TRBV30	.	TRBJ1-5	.	TGTGCCTGGAGTAAAGCTTTCTCCCAGCCCCAGCATTTT	CAWSKAFSQPQHF
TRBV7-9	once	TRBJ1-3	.	TGTGCCAGCAGCTTAGCGGCAGACGCCTCTGGAAACACCATATATTTT	CASSLAADASGNTIYF
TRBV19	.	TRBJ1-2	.	TGTGCCAGCGCCCTGGATCCTAACTATGGCTACACCTTC	CASALDPNYGYTF
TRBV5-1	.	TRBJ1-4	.	TGCGCCAGCAGAGCGAGAGAGGCTAATGAAAAACTGTTTTTT	CASRAREANEKLFF
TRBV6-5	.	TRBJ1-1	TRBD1	TGTGCCAGCAGACCCACAGGGGGCCAAGCTTTCTTT	CASRPTGGQAFF
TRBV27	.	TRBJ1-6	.	TGTGCCAGCGGCCCCAGGGGAGATAATTCACCCCTCCACTTT	CASGPRGDNSPLHF
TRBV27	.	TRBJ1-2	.	TGTGCCAGCAGTTTATCGTTTAGAAACAACTATGGCTACACCTTC	CASSLSFRNNYGYTF
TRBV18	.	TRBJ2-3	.	TGTGCCAGCTCACCACGGGGAGATACGCAGTATTTT	CASSPRGDTQYF
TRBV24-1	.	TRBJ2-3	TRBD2	TGTGCCACCAGTGATTCCTCTCTGCGGGGGGGCACAGATACGCAGTATTTT	CATSDSSLRGGTDTQYF
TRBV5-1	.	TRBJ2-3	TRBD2	TGCGCCAGCAGCTTGGATGGCGGGGGGGCGGCAGATACGCAGTATTTT	CASSLDGGGAADTQYF
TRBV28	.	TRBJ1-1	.	TGTGCCAGCACCACTCTTGGGGCGGATATGACTGAAGCTTTCTTT	CASTTLGADMTEAFF
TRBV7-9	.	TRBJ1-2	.	TGTGCCAGCAGCTTTAGCTCGGCATCTGGCTACACCTTC	CASSFSSASGYTF
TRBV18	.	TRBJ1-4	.	TGTGCCAGCTCACCACGAGGAGGACGGGAGACTGAAAAACTGTTTTTT	CASSPRGGRETEKLFF
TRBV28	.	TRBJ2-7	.	TGTGCCAGCAGTTTTCCTTCGGGAAGTCTCATGCAGTACTTC	CASSFPSGSLMQYF
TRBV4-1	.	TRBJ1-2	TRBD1	TGCGCCAGCAGCCCGAGGGGACAGACAACTAACTATGGCTACACCTTC	CASSPRGQTTNYGYTF
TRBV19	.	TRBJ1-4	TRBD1	TGTGCCAGCGGCAGGGGGCCGAGGGAAAAACTGTTTTTT	CASGRGPREKLFF
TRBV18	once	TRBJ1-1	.	TGTGCCAGCTCCCTCGGGGGGACGAACACTGAAGCTTTCTTT	CASSLGGTNTEAFF
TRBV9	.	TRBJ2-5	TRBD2	TGTGCCAGCAGCGTAGGGGCTAGCGGGGCCCAAGAGACCCAGTACTTC	CASSVGASGAQETQYF
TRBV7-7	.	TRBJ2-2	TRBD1	TGTGCCAGCAGCTTGACAGGGTCGGGCACCGGGGAGCTGTTTTTT	CASSLTGSGTGELFF
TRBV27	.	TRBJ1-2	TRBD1	TGTGCCAGCAGCCTGGGACAGGGGGCGTTTGGCTACACCTTC	CASSLGQGAFGYTF
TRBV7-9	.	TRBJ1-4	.	TGTGCCAGCAGCCCAGGACGGGGAGAGCAACTGTTTTTT	CASSPGRGEQLFF